This passage covers 17 T cell receptor beta chains from one sample sequenced in a study of T cells in Graves' hyperthyroidism and ophthalmopathy (dated by TCRdb to the late 2010s). The library was generated by multiplex PCR. Sequencing was carried out with an Illumina HiSeq 2000. The TCR beta CDR3 regions were amplified from the RNA transcripts. A first-round RT-PCR of the TCR CDR3 used the HTBI primer set with the Qiagen OneStep RT-PCR kit. The raw public reads went through TCRdb reprocessing: fastp at Q25, MiXCR clone calling, in-frame beta chains kept. Rows are unified per CDR3 protein, each entry keeping the most common DNA and genes. The sample includes approximately 600,000 distinct CDR3 sequences, with around 20% observed a single time. The ten largest clones capture 34% of the sample. Material: blood. These receptors came from a man aged 30-40 years with Graves' ophthalmopathy.

This chain joins TRBV20-1 and TRBJ2-2; possible D gene TRBD2, 6 bases. This CDR3 comprises 16 residues. Germline CDR1 and CDR2: DFQATT and SNEGSKA (reference sequence). CDR3 amino acids: CSAAEGGRPYTGELFF. CDR3 in DNA: TGCAGCGCCGCGGAAGGAGGGCGGCCTTACACCGGGGAGCTGTTTTTT.

The chain employs TRBV6-2 or TRBV6-3 and TRBJ2-7; 7 bases match TRBD2. The CDR3 consists of 13 residues. The germline V gene encodes CDR1 MNHEY and CDR2 SVGEGT. The J segment lost 4 bases and the V segment lost 5 bases, leaving 5 bases of the junction unmatched. The CDR3 sequence: CASSPSGKYEQYF. CDR3 coding DNA: TGTGCCAGCAGTCCTAGCGGCAAATACGAGCAGTACTTC.

The rearrangement joins TRBV9 to TRBJ2-1; D possibly corresponds to TRBD1 (6 bases). Germline loops: CDR1 SGDLS, CDR2 YYNGEE. This CDR3 contains 16 residues. Trimming shortened V by 4 bases and J by 0 bases, and 14 bases separated the two germline ends. The CDR3 DNA follows: TGTGCCAGCAGCCCTCCCGACAGGAGCTCCTACAATGAGCAGTTCTTC. This translates into CASSPPDRSSYNEQFF.

This clonotype was detected only a few times. The gene calls are TRBV27 and TRBJ2-7; a possible D gene is TRBD1 (6 bases). Germline CDR1 is MNHEY and CDR2 is SMNVEV (reference sequence). The CDR3 sequence is 14 residues long. V lost 9 bases, J lost 1 base, and 16 bases lay in between. CDR3 DNA sequence: TGTGCCAGTCAAATCGGCAGGGGATCCTACGAGCAGTACTTC. Translated, it gives CASQIGRGSYEQYF.

The chain uses TRBV2 and TRBJ2-6; no clear D. V was clipped by 7 bases and J by 4 bases, with 5 bases between them. CDR1 SNHLY and CDR2 FYNNEI come from the germline V gene. There are 12 residues in the CDR3. CDR3 residues: CASKDGANVLTF. Written as DNA, the CDR3 is TGTGCCAGCAAGGACGGGGCCAACGTCCTGACTTTC.

The CDR3 coding sequence is TGTGCCAGCACCGGGGACAGGGTTGGGGTGACTATCTCTGGCTACACCTTC. Translating gives CASTGDRVGVTISGYTF. The rearrangement joins TRBV6-1 to TRBJ1-2, with 9 positions matching TRBD1. This CDR3 is 17 amino acids long. J was trimmed by 7 bases and V by 7 bases; bases with no gene match: 19. Per the germline V gene, CDR1 is MNHNS and CDR2 is SASEGT.

This clonotype has at least ten counts. The chain recombines TRBV7-8 with TRBJ2-3; D not certain. Germline-derived CDR1 and CDR2 are SGHVS and FQNEAQ. The V end was cut by 5 bases, the J end by 2 bases, with 8 bases between. The CDR3 consists of 13 residues. CDR3 sequence: CASSLGITDTQYF. DNA of the CDR3: TGTGCCAGCAGCCTGGGGATCACAGATACGCAGTATTTT.

This clonotype was found many times. The rearrangement links TRBV6-1 to TRBJ1-1; D may be TRBD1 (5 bases). This CDR3 comprises 15 residues. CDR1 and CDR2 (germline): MNHNS, SASEGT. V shed 2 bases and J shed 1 base, with 11 bases lying between them. The CDR3, as DNA: TGTGCCAGCAGTGAACTTGCCAGGGCGAACACTGAAGCTTTCTTT. Translating it yields CASSELARANTEAFF.

The table lists this clonotype with a few counts. Here the CDR3 reads CASSLYGYDTDTQYF. CDR3 DNA: TGCGCCAGCAGCTTATATGGTTACGACACAGATACGCAGTATTTT. The chain is built from TRBV5-1 and TRBJ2-3; no firm D call. The V and J ends lost 2 bases and 2 bases respectively, with 12 bases between them. The CDR3 runs to 15 residues. CDR1 SGHRS and CDR2 YFSETQ come from the germline V gene.

This chain links TRBV24-1 with TRBJ1-3, with 8 bases matching TRBD1. This CDR3 is built from 16 residues. From germline, CDR1 is KGHDR and CDR2 SFDVKD. J was trimmed by 0 bases and V by 5 bases; bases with no gene match: 5. The CDR3 DNA is TGTGCCACCAGTGCGACAGGGGTCTACTCTGGAAACACCATATATTTT. This codes for CATSATGVYSGNTIYF.

The chain combines TRBV19 with TRBJ2-1; D possibly corresponds to TRBD1 (6 bases). The V gene's germline CDR1 is LNHDA and CDR2 SQIVND (reference sequence). With 6 bases removed from V and 4 bases from J, the gap between germline ends came to 13 bases. This CDR3 comprises 14 residues. The CDR3, as DNA: TGTGCCAGTAGCACGGGACAATTATACAATGAGCAGTTCTTC. It encodes CASSTGQLYNEQFF. Full variable domain (missing parts from reference TRBV19 and TRBJ2-1): DGGITQSPKYLFRKEGQNVTLSCEQNLNHDAMYWYRQDPGQGLRLIYYSQIVNDFQKGDIAEGYSVSREKKESFPLTVTSAQKNPTAFYLCASSTGQLYNEQFFGPGTRLTVL.

The table lists this clonotype with many counts. V gene TRBV7-2 combines with J gene TRBJ2-3; 9 nucleotides agree with TRBD1. J gave up 5 bases and V 3 bases, and 3 bases lay outside the gene matches. From germline, CDR1 is SGHTA and CDR2 FQGNSA. The CDR3 runs 14 residues. The CDR3 loop reads CASSLDRGRDTQYF. CDR3 nucleotides: TGTGCCAGCAGCTTGGACAGGGGCCGAGATACGCAGTATTTT.

The chain has TRBV20-1 and TRBJ2-5; 7 bases agree with TRBD2. CDR3 length: 16 amino acids. V lost 3 bases and J lost 6; bases outside the gene matches: 16. CDR1 is DFQATT and CDR2 is SNEGSKA in the germline V gene (reference sequence). The DNA of the CDR3 is TGCAGTGCTAGTGGTGAATCGCGGGAGTGGGGAAAGACCCAGTACTTC. Its translation: CSASGESREWGKTQYF.

This chain links TRBV29-1 with TRBJ2-1; no firm D call. The length of the CDR3 is 13 residues. Trimming removed 8 bases at V and 4 bases at J, with 15 bases between. The V gene's germline CDR1 is SQVTM and CDR2 ANQGSEA. The CDR3 DNA reads as TGCAGCTCCTATTTGCTGGGGTACAATGAGCAGTTCTTC. Translated, it gives CSSYLLGYNEQFF.

This clonotype showed up just a few times. J is TRBJ1-2 and V is TRBV12-3 or TRBV12-4; TRBD1 matches 7 bases. The CDR3 is made up of 21 amino acids. V dropped 1 base and J dropped 4; count of bases not matched to a gene: 24. The CDR3 DNA sequence: TGTGCCAGCAGTTTAGGGACAGGAAATAAGTTGTTTAATTTGCGTGGCTATGGCTACACCTTC. It encodes CASSLGTGNKLFNLRGYGYTF.

The genes are TRBV10-2 and TRBJ2-7; 9 bases map to TRBD2. The CDR3 spans 15 residues. From germline, CDR1 is WSHSY and CDR2 SAAADI. Losses at the gene ends were 2 bases for V and 3 bases for J; bases not matched to a gene: 5. CDR3 nucleotides: TGCGCCAGCAGTGAGCGGCTAGCGGGGAGCTACGAGCAGTACTTC. Translation gives CASSERLAGSYEQYF.

The V call is TRBV20-1, the J call TRBJ2-5, with D perhaps TRBD1 (5 bases). V was shortened by 0 bases and J by 0 bases, with 11 bases between the two germline ends. This CDR3 is 15 amino acids long. Germline CDR1 is DFQATT and CDR2 is SNEGSKA (reference sequence). CDR3 in DNA: TGCAGTGCTAGAGATTTGACAGCAAACCAAGAGACCCAGTACTTC. Encoded protein: CSARDLTANQETQYF.